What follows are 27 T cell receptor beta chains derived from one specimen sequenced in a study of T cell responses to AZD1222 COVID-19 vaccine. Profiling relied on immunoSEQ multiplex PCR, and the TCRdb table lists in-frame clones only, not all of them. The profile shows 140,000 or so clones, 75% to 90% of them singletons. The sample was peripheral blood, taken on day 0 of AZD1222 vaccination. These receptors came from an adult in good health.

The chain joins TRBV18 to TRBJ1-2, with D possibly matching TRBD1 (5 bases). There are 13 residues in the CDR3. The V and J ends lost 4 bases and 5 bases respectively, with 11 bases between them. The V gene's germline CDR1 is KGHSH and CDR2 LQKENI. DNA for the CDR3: TGTGCCAGCTCACTCCAGGGACGGTATGGCTACACCTTC. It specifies CASSLQGRYGYTF.

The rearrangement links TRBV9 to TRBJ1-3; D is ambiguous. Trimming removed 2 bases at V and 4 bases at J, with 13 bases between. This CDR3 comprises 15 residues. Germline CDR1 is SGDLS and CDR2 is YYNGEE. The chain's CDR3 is CASSVNGAGGNTIYF. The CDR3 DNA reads TGTGCCAGCAGCGTTAACGGAGCTGGAGGAAACACCATATATTTT.

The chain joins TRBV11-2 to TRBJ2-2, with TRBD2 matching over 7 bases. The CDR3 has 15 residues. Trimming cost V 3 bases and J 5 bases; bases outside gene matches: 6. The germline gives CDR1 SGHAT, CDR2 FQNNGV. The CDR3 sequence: CASSLASGSTGELFF. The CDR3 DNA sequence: TGTGCCAGCAGCTTGGCTAGCGGTTCTACCGGGGAGCTGTTTTTT.

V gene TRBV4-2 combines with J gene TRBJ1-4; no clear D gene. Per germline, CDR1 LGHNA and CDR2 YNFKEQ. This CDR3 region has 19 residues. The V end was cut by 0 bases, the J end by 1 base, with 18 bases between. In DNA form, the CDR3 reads TGTGCCAGCAGCCAAGATTTTGGTGGGGAGGTGGGAACTAATGAAAAACTGTTTTTT. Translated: CASSQDFGGEVGTNEKLFF.

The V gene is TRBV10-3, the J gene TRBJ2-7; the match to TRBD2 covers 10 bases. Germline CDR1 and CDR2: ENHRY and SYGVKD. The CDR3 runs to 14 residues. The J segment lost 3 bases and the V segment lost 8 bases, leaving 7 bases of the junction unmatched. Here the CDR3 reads CAIRASGGGYEQYF. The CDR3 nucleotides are TGTGCCATCCGGGCTAGCGGGGGTGGCTACGAGCAGTACTTC.

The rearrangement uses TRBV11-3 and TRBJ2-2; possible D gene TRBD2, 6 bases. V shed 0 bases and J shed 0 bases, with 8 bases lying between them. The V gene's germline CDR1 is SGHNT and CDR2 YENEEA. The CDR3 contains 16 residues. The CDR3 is CASSLDGGTNTGELFF. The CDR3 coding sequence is TGTGCCAGCAGCTTAGATGGCGGGACGAACACCGGGGAGCTGTTTTTT. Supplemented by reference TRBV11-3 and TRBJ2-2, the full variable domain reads EAGVVQSPRYKIIEKKQPVAFWCNPISGHNTLYWYLQNLGQGPELLIRYENEEAVDDSQLPKDRFSAERLKGVDSTLKIQPAELGDSAVYLCASSLDGGTNTGELFFGEGSRLTVL.

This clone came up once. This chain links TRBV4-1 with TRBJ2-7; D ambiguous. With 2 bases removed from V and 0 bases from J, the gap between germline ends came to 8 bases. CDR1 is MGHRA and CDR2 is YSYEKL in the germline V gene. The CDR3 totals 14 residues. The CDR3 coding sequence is TGCGCCAGCAGCCAACTTCAGATCTCCTACGAGCAGTACTTC. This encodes CASSQLQISYEQYF.

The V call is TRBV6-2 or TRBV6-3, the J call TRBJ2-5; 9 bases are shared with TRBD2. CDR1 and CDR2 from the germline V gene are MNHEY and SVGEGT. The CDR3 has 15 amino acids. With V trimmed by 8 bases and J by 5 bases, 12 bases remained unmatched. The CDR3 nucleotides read TGTGCCAGCCGCCTCCCGGGACTAGCACATGAGACCCAGTACTTC. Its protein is CASRLPGLAHETQYF.

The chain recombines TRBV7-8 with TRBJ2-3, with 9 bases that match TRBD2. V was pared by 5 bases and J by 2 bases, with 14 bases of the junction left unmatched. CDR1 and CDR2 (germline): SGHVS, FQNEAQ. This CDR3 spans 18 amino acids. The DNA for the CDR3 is TGTGCCAGCAGCCAGCCCGAGACTAGCGGCCCGTACACAGATACGCAGTATTTT. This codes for CASSQPETSGPYTDTQYF.

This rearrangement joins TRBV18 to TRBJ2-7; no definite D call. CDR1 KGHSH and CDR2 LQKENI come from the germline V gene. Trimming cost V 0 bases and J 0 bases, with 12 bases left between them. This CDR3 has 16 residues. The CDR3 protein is CASSPPGPLSSYEQYF. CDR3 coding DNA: TGTGCCAGCTCACCACCAGGACCCCTAAGCTCCTACGAGCAGTACTTC. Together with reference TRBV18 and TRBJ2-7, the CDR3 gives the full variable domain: NAGVMQNPRHLVRRRGQEARLRCSPMKGHSHVYWYRQLPEEGLKFMVYLQKENIIDESGMPKERFSAEFPKEGPSILRIQQVVRGDSAAYFCASSPPGPLSSYEQYFGPGTRLTVT.

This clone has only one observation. In DNA, the CDR3 is TGTGCCAGCAGTCTCAGGGGTTGGGAGCAGTTCTTC. Its protein product is CASSLRGWEQFF. This rearrangement joins TRBV27 to TRBJ2-1; a possible D gene is TRBD1 (6 bases). Per the germline V gene, CDR1 is MNHEY and CDR2 is SMNVEV (reference sequence). The CDR3 is 12 residues long. V was cut by 5 bases and J by 10 bases, with 12 bases left in between.

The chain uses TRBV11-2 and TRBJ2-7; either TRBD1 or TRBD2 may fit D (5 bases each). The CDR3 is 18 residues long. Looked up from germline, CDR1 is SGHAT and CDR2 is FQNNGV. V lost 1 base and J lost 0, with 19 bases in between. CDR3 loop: CASSLVFRRTRSSYEQYF. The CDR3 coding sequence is TGTGCCAGCAGCTTAGTTTTTAGGAGGACAAGGAGCTCCTACGAGCAGTACTTC.

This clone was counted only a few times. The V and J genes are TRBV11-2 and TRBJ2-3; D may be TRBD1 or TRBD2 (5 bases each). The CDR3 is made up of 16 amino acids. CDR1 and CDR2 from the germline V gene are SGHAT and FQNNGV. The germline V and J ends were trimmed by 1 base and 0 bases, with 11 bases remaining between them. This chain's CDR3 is CASSLARGASTDTQYF. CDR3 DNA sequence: TGTGCCAGCAGCTTAGCGAGAGGGGCTAGCACAGATACGCAGTATTTT.

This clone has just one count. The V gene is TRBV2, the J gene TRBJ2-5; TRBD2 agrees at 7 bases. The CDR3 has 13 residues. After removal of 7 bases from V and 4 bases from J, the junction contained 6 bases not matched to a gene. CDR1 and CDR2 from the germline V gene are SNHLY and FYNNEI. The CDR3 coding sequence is TGTGCCAGCAAAAGGACTAGAGGAGAGACCCAGTACTTC. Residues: CASKRTRGETQYF.

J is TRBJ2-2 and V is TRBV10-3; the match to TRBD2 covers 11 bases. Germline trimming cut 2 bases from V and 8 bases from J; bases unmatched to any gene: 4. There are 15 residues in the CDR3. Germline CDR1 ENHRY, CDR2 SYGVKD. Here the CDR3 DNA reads TGTGCCATCAGTGAGAGACTAGCGGGATCTGGGGAGCTGTTTTTT. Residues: CAISERLAGSGELFF.

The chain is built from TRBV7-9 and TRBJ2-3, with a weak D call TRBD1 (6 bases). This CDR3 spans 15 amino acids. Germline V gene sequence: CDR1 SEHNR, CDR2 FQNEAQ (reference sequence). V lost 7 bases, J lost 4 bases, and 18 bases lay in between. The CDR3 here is CASNNLGAIADTQYF. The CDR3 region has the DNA TGTGCCAGCAACAACTTGGGGGCGATCGCAGATACGCAGTATTTT.

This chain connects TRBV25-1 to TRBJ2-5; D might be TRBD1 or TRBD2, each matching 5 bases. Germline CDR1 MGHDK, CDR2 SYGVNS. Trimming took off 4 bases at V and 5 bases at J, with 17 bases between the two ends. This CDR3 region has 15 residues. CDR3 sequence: CASSARQIRRETQYF. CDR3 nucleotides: TGTGCCAGCAGTGCCCGACAGATCAGGAGGGAGACCCAGTACTTC.

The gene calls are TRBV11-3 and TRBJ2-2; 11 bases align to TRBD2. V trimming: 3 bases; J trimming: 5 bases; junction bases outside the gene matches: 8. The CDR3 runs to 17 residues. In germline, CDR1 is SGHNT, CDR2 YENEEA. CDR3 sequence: CASSFSATSGNTGELFF. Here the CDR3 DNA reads TGTGCCAGCAGCTTTAGCGCGACTAGCGGGAATACCGGGGAGCTGTTTTTT.

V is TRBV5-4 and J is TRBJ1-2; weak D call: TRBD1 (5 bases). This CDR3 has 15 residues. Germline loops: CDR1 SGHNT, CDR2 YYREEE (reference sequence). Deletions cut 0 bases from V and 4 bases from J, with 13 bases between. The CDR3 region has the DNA TGTGCCAGCAGCTTGGGAAGTGTGGGGGTCTATGGCTACACCTTC. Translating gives CASSLGSVGVYGYTF.

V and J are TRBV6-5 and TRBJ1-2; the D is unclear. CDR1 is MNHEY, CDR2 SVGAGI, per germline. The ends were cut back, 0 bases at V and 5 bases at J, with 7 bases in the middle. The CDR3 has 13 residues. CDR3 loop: CASSYSGWYGYTF. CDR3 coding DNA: TGTGCCAGCAGTTACTCTGGATGGTATGGCTACACCTTC.

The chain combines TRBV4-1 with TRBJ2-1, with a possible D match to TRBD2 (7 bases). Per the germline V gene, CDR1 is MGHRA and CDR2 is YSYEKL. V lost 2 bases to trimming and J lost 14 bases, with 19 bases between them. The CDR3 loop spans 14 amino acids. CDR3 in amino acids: CASSQFTGEGVEFF. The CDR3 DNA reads TGCGCCAGCAGCCAATTTACGGGGGAGGGGGTGGAGTTCTTC.

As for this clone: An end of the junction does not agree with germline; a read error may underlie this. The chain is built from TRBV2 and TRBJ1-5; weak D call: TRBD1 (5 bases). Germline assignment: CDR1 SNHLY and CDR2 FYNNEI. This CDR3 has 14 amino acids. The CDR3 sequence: CASSEQGSSQPQHF. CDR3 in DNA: TGTGCCAGCAGTGAACAGGGTAGCAGTCAGCCCCAGCATTTT.

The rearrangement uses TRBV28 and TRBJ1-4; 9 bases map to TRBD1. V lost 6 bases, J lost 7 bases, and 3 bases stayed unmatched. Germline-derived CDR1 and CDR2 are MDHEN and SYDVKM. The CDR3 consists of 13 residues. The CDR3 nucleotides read TGTGCCAGCAGAACAGGGGGCGTTGAAAAACTGTTTTTT. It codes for CASRTGGVEKLFF.

The CDR3 region is CASSIGGTGGTEAFF. The DNA for the CDR3 is TGTGCCAGTAGTATAGGCGGGACAGGGGGCACTGAAGCTTTCTTT. The chain has TRBV19 and TRBJ1-1; 11 nucleotides line up with TRBD1. This CDR3 is 15 amino acids long. Germline trimming cut 1 base from V and 4 bases from J; bases unmatched to any gene: 2. The germline CDR1 and CDR2 sequences are LNHDA and SQIVND (reference sequence). Full variable domain (outside the CDR3, taken from reference TRBV19 and TRBJ1-1): DGGITQSPKYLFRKEGQNVTLSCEQNLNHDAMYWYRQDPGQGLRLIYYSQIVNDFQKGDIAEGYSVSREKKESFPLTVTSAQKNPTAFYLCASSIGGTGGTEAFFGQGTRLTVV.

In DNA form, the CDR3 reads TGTGCCAGTAGTATATTTGGGGAGACCCAGTACTTC. Translation gives CASSIFGETQYF. The chain combines TRBV19 with TRBJ2-5, with D uncertain. The germline V gene has CDR1 LNHDA and CDR2 SQIVND (reference sequence). This CDR3 spans 12 amino acids. Trimming removed 2 bases from V and 5 bases from J, with 6 bases in between.

Here the CDR3 reads CASSGRTGTSPLHF. The CDR3 region has the DNA TGTGCCAGCAGTGGGAGGACAGGGACCTCACCCCTCCACTTT. This chain connects TRBV25-1 to TRBJ1-6; TRBD1 aligns across 8 bases. The CDR3 spans 14 residues. V gave up 4 bases and J gave up 10 bases; unmatched junction bases: 6. Germline V gene lookup returns CDR1 MGHDK and CDR2 SYGVNS.

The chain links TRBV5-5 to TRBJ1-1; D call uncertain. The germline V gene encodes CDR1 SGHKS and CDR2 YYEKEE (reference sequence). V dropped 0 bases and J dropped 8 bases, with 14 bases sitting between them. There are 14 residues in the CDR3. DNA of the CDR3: TGTGCCAGCAGCTTGGATTGGGTCCCTCAGGAAGCTTTCTTT. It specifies CASSLDWVPQEAFF. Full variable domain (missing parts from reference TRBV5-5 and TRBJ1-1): DAGVTQSPTHLIKTRGQQVTLRCSPISGHKSVSWYQQVLGQGPQFIFQYYEKEERGRGNFPDRFSARQFPNYSSELNVNALLLGDSALYLCASSLDWVPQEAFFGQGTRLTVV.